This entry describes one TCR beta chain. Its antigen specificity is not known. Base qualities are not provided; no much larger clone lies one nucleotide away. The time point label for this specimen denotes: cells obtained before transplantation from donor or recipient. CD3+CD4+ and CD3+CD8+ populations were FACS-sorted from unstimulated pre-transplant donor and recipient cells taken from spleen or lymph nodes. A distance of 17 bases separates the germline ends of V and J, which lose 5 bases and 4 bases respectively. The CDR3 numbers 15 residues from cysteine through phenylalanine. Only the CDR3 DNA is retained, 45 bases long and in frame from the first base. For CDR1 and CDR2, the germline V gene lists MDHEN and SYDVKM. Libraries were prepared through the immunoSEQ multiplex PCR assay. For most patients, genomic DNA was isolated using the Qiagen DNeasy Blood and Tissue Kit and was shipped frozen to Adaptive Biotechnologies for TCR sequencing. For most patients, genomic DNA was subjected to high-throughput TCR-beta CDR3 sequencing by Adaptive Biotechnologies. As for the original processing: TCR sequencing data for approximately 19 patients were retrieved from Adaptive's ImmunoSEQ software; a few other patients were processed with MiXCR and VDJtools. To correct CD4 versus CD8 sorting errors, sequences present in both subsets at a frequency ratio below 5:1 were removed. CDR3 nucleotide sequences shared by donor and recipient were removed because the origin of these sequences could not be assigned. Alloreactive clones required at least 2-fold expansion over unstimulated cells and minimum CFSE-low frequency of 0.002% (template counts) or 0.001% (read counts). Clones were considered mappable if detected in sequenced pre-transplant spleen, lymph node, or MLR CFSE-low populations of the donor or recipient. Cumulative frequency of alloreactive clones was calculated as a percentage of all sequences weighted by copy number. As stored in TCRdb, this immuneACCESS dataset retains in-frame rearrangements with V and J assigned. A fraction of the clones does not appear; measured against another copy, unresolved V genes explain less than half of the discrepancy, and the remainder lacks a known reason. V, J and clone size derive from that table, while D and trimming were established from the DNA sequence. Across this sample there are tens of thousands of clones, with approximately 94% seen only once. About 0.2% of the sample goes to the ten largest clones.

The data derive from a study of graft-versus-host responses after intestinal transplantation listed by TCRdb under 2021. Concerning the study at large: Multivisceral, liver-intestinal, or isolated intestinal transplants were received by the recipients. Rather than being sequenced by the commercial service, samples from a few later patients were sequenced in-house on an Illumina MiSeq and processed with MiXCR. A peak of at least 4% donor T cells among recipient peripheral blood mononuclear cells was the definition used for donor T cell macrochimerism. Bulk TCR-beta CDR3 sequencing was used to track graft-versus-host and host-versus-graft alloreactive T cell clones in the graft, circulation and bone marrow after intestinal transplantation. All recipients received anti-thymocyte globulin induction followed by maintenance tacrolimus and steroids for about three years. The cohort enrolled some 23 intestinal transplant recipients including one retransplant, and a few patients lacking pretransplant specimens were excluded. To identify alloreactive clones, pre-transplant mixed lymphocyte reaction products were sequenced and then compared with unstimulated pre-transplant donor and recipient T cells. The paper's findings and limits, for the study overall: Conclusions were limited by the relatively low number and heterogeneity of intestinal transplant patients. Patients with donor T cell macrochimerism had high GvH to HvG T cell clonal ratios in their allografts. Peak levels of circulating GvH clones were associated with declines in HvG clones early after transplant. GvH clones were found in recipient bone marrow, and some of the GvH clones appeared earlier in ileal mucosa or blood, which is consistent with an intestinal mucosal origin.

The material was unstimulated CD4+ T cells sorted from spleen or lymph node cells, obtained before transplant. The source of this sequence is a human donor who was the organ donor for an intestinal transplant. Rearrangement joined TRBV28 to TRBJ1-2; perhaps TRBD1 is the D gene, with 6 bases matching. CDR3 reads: CASSPTRGALYGYTF. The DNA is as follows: TGTGCCAGCAGTCCCACTCGGGGGGCCCTCTATGGCTACACCTTC.